The 13 T cell receptor beta chains given below trace back to one sample, sequenced in a study of breast tumors, draining lymph nodes, adjacent tissues. TCRdb processed the multiplex PCR reads anew with MiXCR; each CDR3 protein has one entry. Of around 150,000 distinct CDR3 sequences listed, about 20% are singletons. Samples came from axillary lymph nodes draining the breast cancer. The material sequenced was axillary lymph node tissue. All receptors derive from a female donor with breast cancer. Some clones in this sample may be carry-over from other donors' samples.

This clonotype was seen ten or more times. The chain links TRBV9 to TRBJ2-3, with 8 bases identical to TRBD2. The CDR3 consists of 15 residues. Germline V gives CDR1 SGDLS, CDR2 YYNGEE. With V trimmed by 4 bases and J by 5 bases, 9 bases remained unmatched. CDR3 in amino acids: CASSFGGTRIDTQYF. The CDR3 region has the DNA TGTGCCAGCAGCTTTGGGGGGACTAGAATAGATACGCAGTATTTT.

In this sample, this clonotype turned up many times. The rearrangement uses TRBV24-1 and TRBJ2-1; no clear D gene. Deletions cut 3 bases from V and 3 bases from J, with 5 bases between. Germline V CDR1 and CDR2: KGHDR, SFDVKD. CDR3 size: 13 residues. CDR3 amino acids: CATSDRHYNEQFF. The CDR3 DNA reads TGTGCCACCAGTGATCGCCACTACAATGAGCAGTTCTTC.

This clonotype has ten or more counts. The chain links TRBV11-2 to TRBJ2-5, with TRBD2 matching 14 bases. The germline gives CDR1 SGHAT, CDR2 FQNNGV. J was trimmed by 5 bases and V by 5 bases; bases with no gene match: 7. This CDR3 is 16 amino acids long. CDR3 nucleotide sequence: TGTGCCAGCAGCCCCCGGACTAGCGGGAGGATGGAGACCCAGTACTTC. This sequence encodes CASSPRTSGRMETQYF. Variable domain in full (rest from reference TRBV11-2 and TRBJ2-5): EAGVAQSPRYKIIEKRQSVAFWCNPISGHATLYWYQQILGQGPKLLIQFQNNGVVDDSQLPKDRFSAERLKGVDSTLKIQPAKLEDSAVYLCASSPRTSGRMETQYFGPGTRLLVL.

This clonotype was seen many times. This chain connects TRBV27 to TRBJ2-1; the D is unclear. V was pared by 2 bases and J by 1 base, with 9 bases between. CDR3 length equals 15 residues. The V gene's germline CDR1 is MNHEY and CDR2 SMNVEV (reference sequence). The CDR3 DNA follows: TGTGCCAGCAGTTTAACCCCCTTATCCTACAATGAGCAGTTCTTC. Translating gives CASSLTPLSYNEQFF.

This clonotype was counted ten times or more. This chain connects TRBV19 to TRBJ1-2; D is possibly TRBD1 (6 bases). The CDR3 sequence is 12 residues long. Germline V lookup: CDR1 LNHDA, CDR2 SQIVND (reference sequence). Trimming removed 7 bases at V and 8 bases at J, with 14 bases between. The DNA of the CDR3 is TGTGCCAGTACGGAGGACAGCAGGGGCTACACCTTC. Translated: CASTEDSRGYTF.

The V and J genes are TRBV20-1 and TRBJ2-1, with 9 nucleotides matching TRBD1. The CDR3 loop spans 15 amino acids. With 2 bases clipped from V and 3 bases from J, the junction kept 5 bases outside the gene matches. Germline CDR1 and CDR2: DFQATT and SNEGSKA (reference sequence). In DNA form, the CDR3 reads TGCAGTGCTAGACCTCCGGGACAGGGCTACAATGAGCAGTTCTTC. Translating it yields CSARPPGQGYNEQFF.

A word on this clonotype: This may arise from a read error, as a much more abundant clone is one base away. This chain joins TRBV7-9 and TRBJ2-3; D remains unclear. Per germline, CDR1 SEHNR and CDR2 FQNEAQ (reference sequence). The CDR3 runs 14 residues. Trimming pared 4 bases from V and 2 bases from J, leaving 10 bases between. CDR3 nucleotides: TGTGCCAGCAGCTCAGAATTCCACACAGATACGCAGTATTTT. It codes for CASSSEFHTDTQYF. Drawing the rest from reference TRBV7-9 and TRBJ2-3, the complete variable domain is DTGVSQNPRHKITKRGQNVTFRCDPISEHNRLYWYRQTLGQGPEFLTYFQNEAQLEKSRLLSDRFSAERPKGSFSTLEIQRTEQGDSAMYLCASSSEFHTDTQYFGPGTRLTVL.

This clonotype was counted many times. V is TRBV7-9 and J is TRBJ2-3; 12 nucleotides agree with TRBD2. With V trimmed by 4 bases and J by 3 bases, 5 bases remained unmatched. The germline V gene encodes CDR1 SEHNR and CDR2 FQNEAQ (reference sequence). The CDR3 is 16 amino acids. The CDR3 here is CASSSTSGRSTDTQYF. The CDR3 coding sequence is TGTGCCAGCAGCTCGACTAGCGGGAGATCGACAGATACGCAGTATTTT.

V is TRBV10-1 and J is TRBJ2-7, with 10 bases that match TRBD2. The germline CDR1 and CDR2 sequences are WNHNN and SYGVQD (reference sequence). The V and J ends lost 4 bases and 6 bases, in that order; junction bases with no gene match: 9. CDR3 size: 15 residues. The CDR3 DNA follows: TGCGCCAGCAGTGGCCCCACTAGCGGGAAGGGCGAGCAGTACTTC. It specifies CASSGPTSGKGEQYF.

In this sample, this clonotype turned up many times. The V gene is TRBV30, the J gene TRBJ2-7; D perhaps matches TRBD2 (5 bases). Trimming removed 4 bases from V and 0 bases from J, with 10 bases in between. CDR1 and CDR2 from the germline V gene are GTSNPN and SVGIG (reference sequence). This CDR3 spans 13 amino acids. The CDR3 loop reads CAWTAGSSYEQYF. The CDR3 bases are TGTGCCTGGACCGCGGGTAGCTCCTACGAGCAGTACTTC.

A remark on this clonotype: The junction and the germline gene differ at one end; a read error may be behind it. J is TRBJ2-7 and V is TRBV5-5, with 7 bases lining up with TRBD1. Looked up from germline, CDR1 is SGHKS and CDR2 is YYEKEE (reference sequence). The CDR3 contains 15 residues. The CDR3 loop is CASSLAGTDNYERYF. CDR3 nucleotide sequence: TGTGCCAGCAGCTTAGCCGGGACAGATAACTACGAGCGGTACTTC.

This clonotype occurred many times. This chain connects TRBV7-6 to TRBJ2-7; 7 bases agree with TRBD1. Germline-derived CDR1 and CDR2 are SGHVS and FNYEAQ. V lost 4 bases to trimming and J lost 2 bases; unmatched junction nucleotides: 11. The CDR3 is 16 residues long. CDR3 protein: CASSSEIGQATYEQYF. Written as DNA, the CDR3 is TGTGCCAGCAGCTCCGAAATCGGACAGGCAACCTACGAGCAGTACTTC.

In this sample, this clonotype turned up many times. V gene TRBV10-3 combines with J gene TRBJ1-2, with D perhaps matching TRBD1 (6 bases). Looked up from germline, CDR1 is ENHRY and CDR2 is SYGVKD. The ends were cut back, 4 bases at V and 0 bases at J, with 15 bases in the middle. This CDR3 is built from 16 residues. The DNA for the CDR3 is TGTGCCATCAGTGTCGCCGGGACACCCTCTAACTATGGCTACACCTTC. Its translation: CAISVAGTPSNYGYTF.